These 28 T cell receptor beta chains came from one sample sequenced in a study of blood T cell repertoires in COVID-19. Generated by immunoSEQ multiplex PCR, the TCRdb table keeps only in-frame clones and is missing some. Of fewer than 60,000 clones listed, 86% are singletons. Sequencing was carried out using peripheral blood. Receptors were obtained from a woman aged 80 or over with acute or convalescent COVID-19.

Here the CDR3 DNA reads TGTGCCAGCAGCTTCTCGGGGGGCGGGATGAACACCGGGGAGCTGTTTTTT. Protein: CASSFSGGGMNTGELFF. This rearrangement joins TRBV7-9 to TRBJ2-2; tentative D call: TRBD2 (7 bases). Looked up from germline, CDR1 is SEHNR and CDR2 is FQNEAQ (reference sequence). Trimming pared 3 bases from V and 1 base from J, leaving 15 bases between. The CDR3 totals 17 residues.

The genes are TRBV10-3 and TRBJ2-3; 9 positions match TRBD2. Trimming at V came to 3 bases and at J to 3 bases, leaving 16 bases not matched to a gene. Germline CDR1 and CDR2: ENHRY and SYGVKD. The CDR3 is made up of 19 amino acids. The CDR3 reads CAISDLISGGYTETDTQYF. DNA of the CDR3: TGTGCCATCAGTGATTTGATTAGCGGGGGATATACCGAAACAGATACGCAGTATTTT.

The chain recombines TRBV7-3 with TRBJ2-1; the match to TRBD2 covers 8 bases. The CDR3 spans 18 residues. Trimming removed 1 base from V and 10 bases from J; junction bases left unmatched: 18. The V gene's germline CDR1 is SGHTA and CDR2 FQGTGA. In DNA form, the CDR3 reads TGTGCCAGCAGCTTAAGTGGGTCGAGCGGGAGTGCGGGTGGGGAGCAGTTCTTC. Translated: CASSLSGSSGSAGGEQFF.

The gene calls are TRBV6-5 and TRBJ2-3; D gene unclear. Trimming took off 0 bases at V and 6 bases at J, with 7 bases between the two ends. The germline V gene has CDR1 MNHEY and CDR2 SVGAGI. This CDR3 comprises 13 residues. CDR3 in DNA: TGTGCCAGCAGTTACTCGCCCGGGGATACGCAGTATTTT. It specifies CASSYSPGDTQYF.

V and J are TRBV3-1 (or the pseudogene TRBV3-2) and TRBJ2-7; no definite D call. The CDR3 spans 14 residues. CDR1 is LGHDT and CDR2 is YNNKEL in the germline V gene (reference sequence). Trimming cost V 1 base and J 6 bases, with 13 bases left between them. The CDR3 region has the DNA TGTGCCAGCAGCCAAGGGGCGCTGGTTCCCGAGCAGTACTTC. Translated: CASSQGALVPEQYF.

The chain links TRBV18 to TRBJ1-6; 8 nucleotides match TRBD1. Germline V lookup: CDR1 KGHSH, CDR2 LQKENI. CDR3 length equals 13 residues. Trimming at V came to 4 bases and at J to 10 bases, leaving 3 bases not matched to a gene. The CDR3 bases are TGTGCCAGCTCACAACAGGGGGACTCACCCCTCCACTTT. It translates to CASSQQGDSPLHF.

The V gene is TRBV11-3, the J gene TRBJ2-7; 8 positions match TRBD1. V lost 4 bases and J lost 3; bases outside the gene matches: 8. Per germline, CDR1 SGHNT and CDR2 YENEEA. The CDR3 is 15 amino acids. The DNA of the CDR3 is TGTGCCAGCAGCTCTACTGGACAGGGACGCTACGAGCAGTACTTC. This sequence encodes CASSSTGQGRYEQYF.

V gene TRBV5-1 combines with J gene TRBJ2-5, with a possible D match to TRBD2 (5 bases). This CDR3 comprises 13 residues. The germline V gene has CDR1 SGHRS and CDR2 YFSETQ. V gave up 5 bases and J gave up 2 bases, with 10 bases separating them. CDR3 amino acids: CASSGELQETQYF. CDR3 coding DNA: TGCGCCAGCAGTGGGGAGTTACAAGAGACCCAGTACTTC. Complete variable domain (other parts from reference TRBV5-1 and TRBJ2-5): KAGVTQTPRYLIKTRGQQVTLSCSPISGHRSVSWYQQTPGQGLQFLFEYFSETQRNKGNFPGRFSGRQFSNSRSEMNVSTLELGDSALYLCASSGELQETQYFGPGTRLLVL.

This chain connects TRBV3-1 (or the pseudogene TRBV3-2) to TRBJ2-5, with a tentative D call TRBD2 (6 bases). Germline CDR1 LGHDT, CDR2 YNNKEL (reference sequence). Trimming stripped 3 bases from V and 4 bases from J, with 12 bases between. The CDR3 extends over 14 amino acids. CDR3 residues: CASSHSSVAETQYF. The CDR3 coding sequence is TGTGCCAGCAGCCACTCTAGCGTTGCAGAGACCCAGTACTTC.

The chain combines TRBV10-3 with TRBJ1-1, with 7 bases lining up with TRBD1. This CDR3 spans 13 amino acids. Looked up from germline, CDR1 is ENHRY and CDR2 is SYGVKD. Trimming at V came to 9 bases and at J to 0 bases, leaving 4 bases not matched to a gene. The CDR3, as DNA: TGTGCCATATCGGGACAGATGAACACTGAAGCTTTCTTT. This codes for CAISGQMNTEAFF.

This clone was counted a single time. The chain employs TRBV4-1 and TRBJ2-1; 8 bases map to TRBD2. V shed 1 base and J 6 bases; nucleotides not matched to a gene: 5. CDR1 and CDR2 (germline): MGHRA, YSYEKL. The length of the CDR3 is 15 residues. The DNA of the CDR3 is TGCGCCAGCAGCCAAGGAGGACTAGCTTCCAATGAGCAGTTCTTC. Protein: CASSQGGLASNEQFF.

V and J are TRBV27 and TRBJ1-6, with 9 nucleotides matching TRBD1. Trimming at V came to 0 bases and at J to 7 bases, leaving 4 bases not matched to a gene. The CDR3 totals 16 residues. Germline CDR1 is MNHEY and CDR2 is SMNVEV (reference sequence). The CDR3, as DNA: TGTGCCAGCAGTTTATCGGGGACAGGGAGGAATTCACCCCTCCACTTT. As protein: CASSLSGTGRNSPLHF.

The chain uses TRBV27 and TRBJ2-4, with 8 positions matching TRBD2. V lost 6 bases to trimming and J lost 3 bases; unmatched junction nucleotides: 7. This CDR3 contains 15 residues. The V gene's germline CDR1 is MNHEY and CDR2 SMNVEV (reference sequence). For the CDR3, the DNA is TGTGCCAGCAGCCTTACTAGCGGTCACAAAAACATTCAGTACTTC. Amino acids: CASSLTSGHKNIQYF.

This sequence joins TRBV3-1 (or the pseudogene TRBV3-2) and TRBJ2-7, with D possibly TRBD1 on 5 matching bases. The CDR3 sequence is 16 residues long. CDR1 and CDR2 (germline): LGHDT, YNNKEL (reference sequence). The V and J ends lost 4 bases and 6 bases respectively, with 22 bases between them. CDR3 protein: CASSLDRGGFMGEQYF. The CDR3 region has the DNA TGTGCCAGCAGCCTCGACAGAGGCGGTTTTATGGGCGAGCAGTACTTC.

J is TRBJ2-1 and V is TRBV3-1 (or the pseudogene TRBV3-2); 9 nucleotides line up with TRBD2. Germline CDR1 reads LGHDT; CDR2 reads YNNKEL (reference sequence). The ends lost 4 bases at V and 12 bases at J; junction bases unmatched: 10. The CDR3 totals 14 residues. CDR3 DNA sequence: TGTGCCAGCAGCCCCATTCTGAGCGGGGGGCCGCAGTTCTTC. Encoded protein: CASSPILSGGPQFF.

This chain joins TRBV11-2 and TRBJ2-1; TRBD2 matches at 14 bases. V lost 5 bases to trimming and J lost 7 bases; unmatched junction nucleotides: 7. CDR1 SGHAT and CDR2 FQNNGV come from the germline V gene. This CDR3 is 16 amino acids long. The CDR3 loop is CASSIPGLAGVNEQFF. The DNA of the CDR3 is TGTGCCAGCAGCATCCCGGGACTAGCGGGAGTGAATGAGCAGTTCTTC.

CDR3 sequence reads: CASSRGLAGAYQGDTQYF. For the CDR3, the DNA is TGTGCCAGCAGCCGGGGACTAGCGGGGGCCTATCAAGGAGATACGCAGTATTTT. The V and J genes are TRBV6-2 or TRBV6-3 and TRBJ2-3, with TRBD2 identical over 14 bases. V lost 6 bases to trimming and J lost 5 bases; unmatched junction nucleotides: 13. The CDR3 is made up of 18 amino acids. Germline V gene data show CDR1 as MNHEY and CDR2 as SVGEGT.

J is TRBJ1-2 and V is TRBV29-1; 8 bases are shared with TRBD1. Germline V gives CDR1 SQVTM, CDR2 ANQGSEA. The junction had 8 bases not matched to a gene; V was cut back by 0 bases and J by 8 bases. The CDR3 has 14 residues. CDR3 coding DNA: TGCAGCGTTGAAGACCTGGACAGGGTGGAAGGCTACACCTTC. Residues: CSVEDLDRVEGYTF.

This sequence joins TRBV9 and TRBJ1-1; 8 bases fit TRBD1. The ends lost 4 bases at V and 5 bases at J; junction bases unmatched: 7. This CDR3 has 14 amino acids. Germline assignment: CDR1 SGDLS and CDR2 YYNGEE. The CDR3 DNA reads TGTGCCAGCAGCCTCGGACAGGGCGTTACTGAAGCTTTCTTT. This sequence encodes CASSLGQGVTEAFF. Combining the CDR3 with reference TRBV9 and TRBJ1-1 gives the whole variable domain DSGVTQTPKHLITATGQRVTLRCSPRSGDLSVYWYQQSLDQGLQFLIQYYNGEERAKGNILERFSAQQFPDLHSELNLSSLELGDSALYFCASSLGQGVTEAFFGQGTRLTVV.

The chain recombines TRBV5-1 with TRBJ1-4, with 8 bases aligning to TRBD1. The germline V gene has CDR1 SGHRS and CDR2 YFSETQ. The CDR3 is 15 amino acids. V gave up 4 bases and J gave up 8 bases; unmatched junction bases: 10. The CDR3 spells CASSIGQGIGEKLFF. As DNA, the CDR3 is TGCGCCAGCAGCATAGGACAGGGTATAGGGGAAAAACTGTTTTTT.

V usage is TRBV19 and J usage is TRBJ1-5; 7 bases are a match to TRBD1. Unmatched junction bases numbered 12, after V lost 6 bases and J lost 4 bases. Per germline, CDR1 LNHDA and CDR2 SQIVND (reference sequence). The CDR3 consists of 16 residues. DNA of the CDR3: TGTGCCAGTAGCCCTGAATCGACAGGGTTGAATCAGCCCCAGCATTTT. This sequence encodes CASSPESTGLNQPQHF.

The CDR3 DNA follows: TGTGCCAGCTTCGGACAGGGGGATAGCGGGAGGGCCAAATACACAGATACGCAGTATTTT. This gives the protein CASFGQGDSGRAKYTDTQYF. The J gene is TRBJ2-3, the V gene TRBV19; tentative D call: TRBD2 (11 bases). Between the trimmed V and J ends, which lost 9 bases and 2 bases, there was a span of 33 bases. Germline values: CDR1 LNHDA, CDR2 SQIVND (reference sequence). The CDR3 spans 20 residues.

The chain recombines TRBV27 with TRBJ1-1, with D perhaps matching TRBD1 (5 bases). V lost 3 bases to trimming and J lost 5 bases, with 13 bases between them. The CDR3 extends over 14 amino acids. CDR1 is MNHEY, CDR2 SMNVEV, per germline (reference sequence). The CDR3 DNA reads TGTGCCAGCAGTTTCCGGGGGGAAGGGACTGAAGCTTTCTTT. Translation: CASSFRGEGTEAFF.

For the CDR3, the DNA is TGTGCCAGTAGTGGACAGGGTTACTATGGCTACACCTTC. This sequence encodes CASSGQGYYGYTF. This sequence joins TRBV19 and TRBJ1-2; 8 bases are shared with TRBD1. With 5 bases clipped from V and 3 bases from J, the junction kept 2 bases outside the gene matches. The CDR3 has 13 residues. Germline loops: CDR1 LNHDA, CDR2 SQIVND (reference sequence). The whole variable domain, filled in from reference TRBV19 and TRBJ1-2, reads DGGITQSPKYLFRKEGQNVTLSCEQNLNHDAMYWYRQDPGQGLRLIYYSQIVNDFQKGDIAEGYSVSREKKESFPLTVTSAQKNPTAFYLCASSGQGYYGYTFGSGTRLTVV.

The CDR3 DNA is TGTGCCAGCAGCAGACCGACAAGTGCAACTAATGAAAAACTGTTTTTT. Translated: CASSRPTSATNEKLFF. The chain links TRBV7-9 to TRBJ1-4; D is ambiguous. The CDR3 totals 16 residues. Deletions cut 5 bases from V and 0 bases from J, with 13 bases between. Looked up from germline, CDR1 is SEHNR and CDR2 is FQNEAQ (reference sequence). Based on the CDR3 plus reference TRBV7-9 and TRBJ1-4, the full variable domain is DTGVSQNPRHKITKRGQNVTFRCDPISEHNRLYWYRQTLGQGPEFLTYFQNEAQLEKSRLLSDRFSAERPKGSFSTLEIQRTEQGDSAMYLCASSRPTSATNEKLFFGSGTQLSVL.

The V call is TRBV7-2, the J call TRBJ1-1; tentative D call: TRBD1 (5 bases). With 5 bases removed from V and 1 base from J, the gap between germline ends came to 8 bases. The germline V gene has CDR1 SGHTA and CDR2 FQGNSA. The CDR3 is 13 amino acids. The CDR3 sequence is CASSADRNTEAFF. The CDR3, as DNA: TGTGCCAGCAGCGCTGACAGGAACACTGAAGCTTTCTTT.

The V gene is TRBV27, the J gene TRBJ1-1, with D possibly matching TRBD1 (5 bases). V was trimmed by 4 bases and J by 2 bases, leaving 14 bases between them. The CDR3 covers 15 residues. Germline V gene lookup returns CDR1 MNHEY and CDR2 SMNVEV (reference sequence). This CDR3 reads CASSSGQTLNTEAFF. CDR3 nucleotides: TGTGCCAGCAGTTCAGGGCAGACCTTAAACACTGAAGCTTTCTTT.

The gene calls are TRBV14 and TRBJ2-7; 9 bases map to TRBD2. The ends lost 5 bases at V and 6 bases at J; junction bases unmatched: 2. CDR3 length: 12 residues. Germline loops: CDR1 SGHDN, CDR2 FVKESK. As DNA, the CDR3 is TGTGCCAGCAGCGAACTAGCGGGCGAGCAGTACGTC. Translating gives CASSELAGEQYV.